This note documents a single T cell receptor (beta chain) sequence. This specimen belongs to a study of cytomegalovirus exposure and HLA in healthy donors. The primer mix had 60 Vbeta and 13 Jbeta primers. Some clones are missing from TCRdb's copy, which holds only in-frame ones; the method was immunoSEQ multiplex PCR. This table holds 150,000 to 200,000 clones, 75% found once. This receptor was taken from a man aged 18 to 35 in good health and CMV-seropositive. The sample taken for sequencing was PBMCs.

The chain's CDR3 is CASSPGLAQSYEQYF. CDR3 coding DNA: TGCGCCAGCAGTCCGGGACTAGCGCAATCCTACGAGCAGTACTTC. The genes are TRBV10-1 and TRBJ2-7, with 10 positions matching TRBD2. V lost 5 bases, J lost 1 base, and 5 bases stayed unmatched. The CDR3 is made up of 15 amino acids. Germline-derived CDR1 and CDR2 are WNHNN and SYGVQD (reference sequence).